Listed below are T cell receptor beta chains from one sample, sequenced in a study of T cell repertoires in cytomegalovirus infection. TCRdb independently ran MiXCR on the reads; one entry per CDR3 protein. The sample comprises some 350,000 distinct CDR3 sequences, 29% of which are singletons, and roughly 20% rests with the top ten. Antigens for these TCRs are unknown. The material was cultured PBMCs, obtained from culture after CMV antigen stimulation. Receptors were obtained from a human donor in good health (CMV status not recorded). Some clones in this sample may be carry-over from other donors' samples. The CDR3 runs from the conserved cysteine through the conserved F or W. D genes are given only for firm matches. Part of the rows lack a size; the others show once, few, many or a class for expanded clones.

d_call: TRBD2
clone_size: NA
j_call: TRBJ2-3
v_call: TRBV24-1
cdr3_nt: TGTGCCACCAGTGATTTACCTAGCGGTACGCAGTATTTT
cdr3_aa: CATSDLPSGTQYF

d_call: TRBD1
clone_size: once
j_call: TRBJ2-7
v_call: TRBV7-8
cdr3_nt: TGTGCCAGCAGCCCCGACAGGGTCCACGAGCAGTACTTC
cdr3_aa: CASSPDRVHEQYF

d_call: TRBD1
clone_size: NA
j_call: TRBJ2-3
v_call: TRBV7-9
cdr3_nt: TGTGCCAGCAGCTTAGCGAGCGGACAGGACGTAGCAGATACGCAGTATTTT
cdr3_aa: CASSLASGQDVADTQYF

d_call: TRBD1
clone_size: NA
j_call: TRBJ1-3
v_call: TRBV12-3/TRBV12-4
cdr3_nt: TGTGCCAGCAGGGGACAGGGCTCTGGAAACACCATATATTTT
cdr3_aa: CASRGQGSGNTIYF

d_call: NA
clone_size: NA
j_call: TRBJ1-5
v_call: TRBV12-3/TRBV12-4
cdr3_nt: TGTGCCAGCAGTTTAGGCGCGGGACGGCCCCAGCATTTT
cdr3_aa: CASSLGAGRPQHF

d_call: NA
clone_size: NA
j_call: TRBJ1-1
v_call: TRBV11-2
cdr3_nt: TGTGCCAGCAGCCCGACCCTCAACCACTATTTGAACACTGAAGCTTTCTTT
cdr3_aa: CASSPTLNHYLNTEAFF

d_call: NA
clone_size: many
j_call: TRBJ1-1
v_call: TRBV18
cdr3_nt: TGTGCCAGCTCACCACTCGAGAACACTGAAGCTTTCTTT
cdr3_aa: CASSPLENTEAFF

d_call: NA
clone_size: few
j_call: TRBJ2-3
v_call: TRBV19
cdr3_nt: TGTGCCAGTAGTGGATTGGCTACGACAGATACGCAGTATTTT
cdr3_aa: CASSGLATTDTQYF

d_call: TRBD2
clone_size: few
j_call: TRBJ2-5
v_call: TRBV7-6
cdr3_nt: TGTGCCAGCAGCTTAGATCGGGGGGTTGAAGAGACCCAGTACTTC
cdr3_aa: CASSLDRGVEETQYF

d_call: NA
clone_size: few
j_call: TRBJ1-1
v_call: TRBV6-2/TRBV6-3
cdr3_nt: TGTGCCAGCAGTTACACAAGGACAGATTCGAGAATGAACACTGAAGCTTTCTTT
cdr3_aa: CASSYTRTDSRMNTEAFF

d_call: NA
clone_size: NA
j_call: TRBJ1-1
v_call: TRBV5-1
cdr3_nt: TGCGCCAGCACCCCCTCGGTCCGGAACACTGAAGCTTTCTTT
cdr3_aa: CASTPSVRNTEAFF

d_call: NA
clone_size: NA
j_call: TRBJ2-5
v_call: TRBV23-1
cdr3_nt: TGCGCCAGCAGTCAATCGCTGGGCCAGGGAGATTGGTACTTC
cdr3_aa: CASSQSLGQGDWYF

d_call: NA
clone_size: many
j_call: TRBJ2-1
v_call: TRBV7-2
cdr3_nt: TGTGCCAGCAGCTTATTACTAGAACGCTACAATGAGCAGTTCTTC
cdr3_aa: CASSLLLERYNEQFF

d_call: TRBD2
clone_size: many
j_call: TRBJ2-2
v_call: TRBV7-9
cdr3_nt: TGTGCCAGCTATGAACGCACCGGACTAGCGAACACCGGGGAGCTGTTTTTT
cdr3_aa: CASYERTGLANTGELFF

d_call: NA
clone_size: NA
j_call: TRBJ1-1
v_call: TRBV28
cdr3_nt: TGTGCCAGCAGAAGACTGACAGCCCCTCACACTGAAGCTTTCTTT
cdr3_aa: CASRRLTAPHTEAFF

d_call: TRBD1
clone_size: NA
j_call: TRBJ2-7
v_call: TRBV10-3
cdr3_nt: TGTGCCACCTCCGGGACAGTCTCCTACGAGCAGTACTTC
cdr3_aa: CATSGTVSYEQYF